This T cell receptor (beta chain) was profiled in a study of cytomegalovirus exposure and HLA in healthy donors. As for the study in general: Of the donors genotyped, several hundred in all, around 77% fell in the Caucasian-associated ancestry cluster.

Comments on this clone: Its antigen is still unknown.

From germline, CDR1 is LNHDA and CDR2 SQIVND (reference sequence). The CDR3 contains 15 residues. V lost 5 bases and J 3 bases, leaving 16 bases between the germline ends. Study-level findings and limits: Later, an analysis showed that TCR beta chains associated with HLA were more clonally expanded than others that were equally common. Later analysis identified a missense DCLRE1C variant that was linked to TCR beta V- and J-gene trimming.

PCR was performed using 60 Vbeta and 13 Jbeta primers. Original methodology: In a later analysis, the count reached some 73 million unique TCR beta chains, with 9 million to 11 million shared. TCRdb's copy holds only in-frame clones and misses some; the assay was immunoSEQ multiplex PCR. V and J calls and clone size come straight from that table; D and trimming were deduced from the DNA. The sample carries fewer than 250,000 clones, roughly four fifths recorded once. This sequence originates from a man between 18 and 29 years old in good health and CMV-seronegative. This sequence joins TRBV19 and TRBJ1-2; D possibly corresponds to TRBD1 (6 bases). Sequenced input: PBMCs. This CDR3 is CASSPTGREDYGYTF. The CDR3 DNA reads TGTGCCAGTAGTCCTACAGGGAGGGAGGACTATGGCTACACCTTC.